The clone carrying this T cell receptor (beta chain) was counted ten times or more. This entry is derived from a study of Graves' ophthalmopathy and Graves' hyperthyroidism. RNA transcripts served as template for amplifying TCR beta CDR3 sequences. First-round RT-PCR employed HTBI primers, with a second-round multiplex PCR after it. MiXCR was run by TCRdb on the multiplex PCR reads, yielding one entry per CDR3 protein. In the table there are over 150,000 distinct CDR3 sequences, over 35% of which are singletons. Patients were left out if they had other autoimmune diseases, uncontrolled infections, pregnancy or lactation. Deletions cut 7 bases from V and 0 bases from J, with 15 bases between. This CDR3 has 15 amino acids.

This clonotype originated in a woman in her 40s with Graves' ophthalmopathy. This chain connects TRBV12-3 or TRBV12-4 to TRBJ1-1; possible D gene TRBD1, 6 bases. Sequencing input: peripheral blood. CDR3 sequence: CASILTGTMNTEAFF. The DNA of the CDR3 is TGTGCCAGCATCCTTACCGGGACAATGAACACTGAAGCTTTCTTT.